What follows is one TCR beta chain and its context. The target antigen is unknown. The data stem from a study of T cell responses to AZD1222 COVID-19 vaccine. Whole-study findings and limits: Reportedly, nearly half of unique spike TCRs recognized epitopes outside B.1.351/B.1.1.7 mutations.

Trimming left V 6 bases short and J 11 bases short, with 19 bases between. Germline-derived CDR1 and CDR2 are MRHNA and SNTAGT. The CDR3 is 13 amino acids. The assay was immunoSEQ multiplex PCR, and TCRdb's table has in-frame clones only and misses some. The sample holds about 110,000 clones; 89% are singletons and the top ten take 40% to 55%. The clonotype was recovered from an adult who received the AZD1222 COVID-19 vaccine. This chain joins TRBV6-4 and TRBJ1-1, with D perhaps matching TRBD1 (6 bases). Here the sequenced sample was peripheral blood, taken 28 days after the second AZD1222 dose. In DNA form, the CDR3 reads TGTGCCAGCAGCCCAAGACAGGATGGGGGGGCTTTCTTT. Translated, it gives CASSPRQDGGAFF.